There are many counts of the clone carrying this T cell receptor beta chain. Via MiXCR, TCRdb re-called the RT-PCR reads, giving one row per CDR3 protein. The profile shows about 570,000 distinct CDR3 sequences, around 11% of them singletons. V lost 1 base to trimming and J lost 0 bases, with 12 bases between them. The CDR3 covers 17 residues. Germline values: CDR1 MGHRA, CDR2 YSYEKL. This specimen belongs to a study of response to subunit inactivated influenza vaccine. In addition, the sample was reused for a study of T cells expressing NK-cell markers. That paper notes: The TCR beta cDNA came from 5'RACE template switching with UMIs. All TCR beta repertoires analysed originated from sorted CD3+CD56+NKG2C+, CD3+CD56+NKG2C- and CD3+CD56-NKG2C+ T cells. The study sequenced eight donors, seven HCMV-seropositive and one seronegative. As a fraction of CD8+ T cells, dominant NKG2C+ clonotypes reached roughly 1.0-7.0% in 5 to 7 donors.

The chain uses TRBV4-1 and TRBJ1-4; a possible D gene is TRBD1 (5 bases). The source is a man between 45 and 60 years old who received an inactivated influenza vaccine. The sample in question was PBMCs from blood, obtained on the day of vaccination. The CDR3 DNA is TGCGCCAGCAGCCAAGGTCTGATAGGGGCAACTAATGAAAAACTGTTTTTT. Residues: CASSQGLIGATNEKLFF.